A selection of T cell receptor beta chains follows, all from one sample in a study of T cells after yellow fever vaccination. A single record per CDR3 protein comes from TCRdb applying MiXCR to the 5' RACE reads. The table includes a few hundred thousand distinct CDR3 sequences, 6.8% detected once. Sample: PBMCs, taken more than 40 days after the first yellow fever vaccination. These receptor sequences come from a man younger than 35 who received the YFV17D yellow fever vaccine. CDR3s include the opening cysteine and the closing phenylalanine or tryptophan. A D gene is named only where the DNA matches it firmly. A row's size may be missing; if present it is once, few, many or a size class.

j_gene	v_gene	abundance	d_gene	len	CDR3nt	CDR3aa
TRBJ2-2	TRBV4-1	-	-	14	TGCGCCAGCAGCCAAGACGGTAACACCGGGGAGCTGTTTTTT	CASSQDGNTGELFF
TRBJ1-1	TRBV20-1	few	-	14	TGCAGTGCTAGAGCGGGGGGGGGGAACACTGAAGCTTTCTTT	CSARAGGGNTEAFF
TRBJ1-1	TRBV20-1	-	TRBD1	17	TGCAGTGCTAGACCCCCGGGACAGGGGGTTATTGGGGTCGAAGCTTTCTTT	CSARPPGQGVIGVEAFF
TRBJ2-1	TRBV9	few	TRBD1	15	TGTGCCAGCAGCGTAGGAGGGGGCGACTACAATGAGCAGTTCTTC	CASSVGGGDYNEQFF
TRBJ2-5	TRBV11-2	-	TRBD2	14	TGTGCCAGCACCTTTGGGGGGGGCCAAGAGACCCAGTACTTC	CASTFGGGQETQYF
TRBJ2-7	TRBV7-2	many	-	15	TGTGCCAGCAGCTTATTTTTGGGCGTTCCCTACGAGCAGTACTTC	CASSLFLGVPYEQYF
TRBJ2-2	TRBV6-2/TRBV6-3	few	-	17	TGTGCCTGCAGAAGGGGGGGGCAAAATTCGAACACCGGGGAGCTGTTTTTT	CACRRGGQNSNTGELFF
TRBJ2-6	TRBV25-1	-	TRBD1	17	TGTGCCAGCAGCGAGACAGGGGGAAGCTCTGGGGCCAACGTCCTGACTTTC	CASSETGGSSGANVLTF
TRBJ1-2	TRBV12-3/TRBV12-4	-	-	13	TGTGCCAGCAGTTTAAAGGGTTCGGATGGCTACACCTTC	CASSLKGSDGYTF
TRBJ2-5	TRBV11-2	-	-	13	TGTGCCAGCAGCGCTGGGCCCGGGGAGACCCAGTACTTC	CASSAGPGETQYF
TRBJ1-1	TRBV12-3/TRBV12-4	-	-	13	TGTGCCAGCAGTAGGGAAAAGAACACTGAAGCTTTCTTT	CASSREKNTEAFF
TRBJ1-1	TRBV29-1	-	-	11	TGCAGCGTTGCCCTAACAACTGAAGCTTTCTTT	CSVALTTEAFF
TRBJ2-3	TRBV5-1	few	TRBD1	14	TGCGCCAGCACCGGGACAGGGAGACCAGATACGCAGTATTTT	CASTGTGRPDTQYF
TRBJ2-1	TRBV28	few	-	15	TGTGCCAGTGGCTCACTGGGGCTAGGGCAGGATGAGCAGTTCTTC	CASGSLGLGQDEQFF
TRBJ1-5	TRBV4-3	-	-	17	TGCGCCAGCAGCCAAGATTGGCCCGGGGGGGGCAATCAGCCCCAGCATTTT	CASSQDWPGGGNQPQHF
TRBJ2-2	TRBV19	-	-	13	TGTGCCACAAGAGTACGGTCAGGCGGGGAGCTGTTTTTT	CATRVRSGGELFF
TRBJ2-6	TRBV5-6	few	-	15	TGTGCCAGCACCCGGTCATTCTCTGGGGCCAACGTCCTGACTTTC	CASTRSFSGANVLTF
TRBJ2-3	TRBV4-3	few	TRBD2	17	TGCGCCAGCACTCAGAGTAGCGGGGGACCTAGCACAGATACGCAGTATTTT	CASTQSSGGPSTDTQYF
TRBJ2-3	TRBV7-9	-	TRBD2	15	TGTGCCAGCAGCCAACTAGCGGGGAGCACAGATACGCAGTATTTT	CASSQLAGSTDTQYF
TRBJ2-5	TRBV10-3	many	-	14	TGTGCCATCAGTGAACAGGGAAGCCAAGAGACCCAGTACTTC	CAISEQGSQETQYF
TRBJ2-2	TRBV13	-	TRBD2	16	TGTGCCAGCAGCTGGCCTAGCGGGGAGAACACCGGGGAGCTGTTTTTT	CASSWPSGENTGELFF
TRBJ2-1	TRBV6-1	few	TRBD2	17	TGTGCCAGCAATACCGGGACTAGCCCCTTCCCTACTGTTGAGCAGTTCTTC	CASNTGTSPFPTVEQFF
TRBJ1-3	TRBV3-1	-	-	14	TGTGCCAGCAGCCTCCCCCCCCCTGGAAACACCATATATTTT	CASSLPPPGNTIYF
TRBJ2-3	TRBV19	many	-	15	TGTGCCAGTAGTATCGAGTGGGAGGTCACAGATACGCAGTATTTT	CASSIEWEVTDTQYF
TRBJ2-5	TRBV7-9	many	TRBD1	16	TGTGCCAGCAGCCCTCGTATGGACAGGGGGCAAGAGACCCAGTACTTC	CASSPRMDRGQETQYF
TRBJ1-4	TRBV6-2/TRBV6-3	few	-	15	TGTGCCAGCAGTTACGGCCAGGGCTATAATGAAAAACTGTTTTTT	CASSYGQGYNEKLFF
TRBJ2-3	TRBV6-4	few	-	19	TGTGCCAGCAGCAACGCCAAATATCGGGTCTATACTTCCACAGATACGCAGTATTTT	CASSNAKYRVYTSTDTQYF
TRBJ2-5	TRBV6-2/TRBV6-3	few	-	13	TGTGCCAGCACCTCGGGCGGTTTGGAGACCCAGTACTTC	CASTSGGLETQYF
TRBJ2-7	TRBV7-2	-	TRBD2	13	TGTGCCAGCAGCCCATCCAGCGGGAACGAGCAGTACTTC	CASSPSSGNEQYF
TRBJ2-2	TRBV10-3	many	TRBD1	14	TGTGCCATCAGGGGACAGGGGGACACCGGGGAGCTGTTTTTT	CAIRGQGDTGELFF
TRBJ2-7	TRBV27	few	TRBD1	13	TGTGCCAGCAGTTTCCAACAGGGGGACGAGCAGTACTTC	CASSFQQGDEQYF
TRBJ2-3	TRBV29-1	few	TRBD1	15	TGCAGCGTTACCGGACAGGGTGACCGAAAAGATACGCAGTATTTT	CSVTGQGDRKDTQYF
TRBJ2-5	TRBV20-1	-	TRBD2	15	TGCAGTGCTAGAGAGGGACTAGCGCGGGGAGAGACCCAGTACTTC	CSAREGLARGETQYF
TRBJ1-1	TRBV5-1	few	-	13	TGCGCCAGCAGCTCCAGGGTGGACACTGAAGCTTTCTTT	CASSSRVDTEAFF
TRBJ2-1	TRBV11-3	-	-	14	TGTGCCAGCAGCCCCCCCGGTCTTTCCAATGAGCAGTTCTTC	CASSPPGLSNEQFF
TRBJ2-2	TRBV6-1	few	TRBD1	17	TGTGCCAGCAGTACATGGGACAGGGGGCCGAACACCGGGGAGCTGTTTTTT	CASSTWDRGPNTGELFF
TRBJ2-5	TRBV4-2	-	TRBD1	15	TGTGCCAGCAGCCAAGAGCTACAGGGGGCAGAGACCCAGTACTTC	CASSQELQGAETQYF
TRBJ1-5	TRBV12-3/TRBV12-4	-	-	14	TGTGCCAGCAATCCGGACAGCCAAAATCAGCCCCAGCATTTT	CASNPDSQNQPQHF
TRBJ1-2	TRBV7-2	-	-	17	TGTGCCAGCAGCTTAGGGGGTGTCCAGGGGAAGTCTCGTGGCTACACCTTC	CASSLGGVQGKSRGYTF
TRBJ2-7	TRBV12-3/TRBV12-4	few	TRBD1	16	TGTGCCAGCAGTCACGACAGGGGGCGCATAGGGTACGAGCAGTACTTC	CASSHDRGRIGYEQYF
TRBJ1-4	TRBV20-1	few	TRBD1	13	TGCAGTGCTAGCCGGGACAGAATCGAAAAACTGTTTTTT	CSASRDRIEKLFF
TRBJ2-1	TRBV7-3	many	TRBD1	15	TGTGCCAGCAGCCCCCGGGACAGCTCCTACAATGAGCAGTTCTTC	CASSPRDSSYNEQFF
TRBJ2-7	TRBV7-6	many	-	16	TGTGCCAGCAGCTTAGAAGGAGGGGCGGGCACCTACGAGCAGTACTTC	CASSLEGGAGTYEQYF
TRBJ1-1	TRBV5-6	many	-	12	TGTGCCAGCAGAGGTACTACGAACAGGGCGATCTTT	CASRGTTNRAIF